Sequencing of this TCR beta chain was carried out in a study of kidney transplant recipient with SARS-CoV-2 infection. The CDR3 totals 17 residues. Germline CDR1 is LGHDT and CDR2 is YNNKEL (reference sequence). The V and J ends lost 5 bases and 5 bases respectively, with 24 bases between them. One entry per CDR3 protein results from TCRdb running MiXCR on the reads. This sample has fewer than 250,000 distinct CDR3 sequences; 25% to 30% occur once, and the top ten carry 6% to 8.5%. Only one count was recorded for this clonotype. A read error may explain this, as a much larger clone is one base away. Specimen: a blood sample, collected at baseline and on roughly day 110 from a kidney transplant recipient. V gene TRBV3-1 combines with J gene TRBJ2-5; D call uncertain. The sequence came from a male patient aged 30 to 40 who had COVID-19 and was a kidney transplant recipient. Some T cells may be the graft donor's. Written as DNA, the CDR3 is TGTGCCAGCAGCTCACGTCATCCCATTTCTTCCTCTGAGACCCAGTACTTC. Translated: CASSSRHPISSSETQYF.